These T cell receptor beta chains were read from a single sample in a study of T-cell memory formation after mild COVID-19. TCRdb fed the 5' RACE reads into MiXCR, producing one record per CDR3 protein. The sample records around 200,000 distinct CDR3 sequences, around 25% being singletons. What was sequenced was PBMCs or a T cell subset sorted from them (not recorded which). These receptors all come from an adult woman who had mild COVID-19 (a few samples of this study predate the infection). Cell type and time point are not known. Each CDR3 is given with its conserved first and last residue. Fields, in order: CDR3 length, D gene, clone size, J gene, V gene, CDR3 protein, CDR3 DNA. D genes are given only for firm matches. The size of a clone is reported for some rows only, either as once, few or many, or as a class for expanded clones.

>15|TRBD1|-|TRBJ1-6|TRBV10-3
CAISAGQGINSPLHF
TGTGCCATCAGTGCGGGACAGGGAATTAATTCACCCCTCCACTTT
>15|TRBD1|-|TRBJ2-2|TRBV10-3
CAISPGQGASGELFF
TGTGCCATCAGTCCGGGACAGGGGGCGTCCGGGGAGCTGTTTTTT
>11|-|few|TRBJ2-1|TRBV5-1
CASSVGPEQFF
TGCGCCAGCAGTGTCGGCCCGGAGCAGTTCTTC
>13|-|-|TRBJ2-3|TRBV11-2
CASSLALGDTQYF
TGTGCCAGCAGCTTAGCCCTGGGAGATACGCAGTATTTT
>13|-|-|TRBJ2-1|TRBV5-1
CASSLARDNEQFF
TGCGCCAGCAGCTTGGCTCGGGACAATGAGCAGTTCTTC
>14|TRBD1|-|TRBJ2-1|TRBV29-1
CSVEDRFGRNEQFF
TGCAGCGTTGAGGACAGGTTCGGGCGCAATGAGCAGTTCTTC
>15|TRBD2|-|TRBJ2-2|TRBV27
CASSSGGGPAGELFF
TGTGCCAGCAGTTCTGGCGGGGGGCCTGCCGGGGAGCTGTTTTTT
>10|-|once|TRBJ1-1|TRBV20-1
CSAIRTEAFF
TGCAGTGCCATAAGAACTGAAGCTTTCTTT
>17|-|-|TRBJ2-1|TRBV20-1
CSARGISGGSSYNEQFF
TGCAGTGCTAGAGGGATTAGCGGAGGGAGCTCCTACAATGAGCAGTTCTTC
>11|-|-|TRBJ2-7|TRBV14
CASRQGGEQYF
TGTGCCAGTAGACAGGGAGGCGAGCAGTACTTC
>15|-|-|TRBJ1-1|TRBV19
CASIPRGGVNTEAFF
TGTGCCAGTATTCCCCGGGGGGGAGTGAACACTGAAGCTTTCTTT
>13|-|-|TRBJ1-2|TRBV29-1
CSVGLLLSYGYTF
TGCAGCGTTGGCCTACTCCTATCCTATGGCTACACCTTC
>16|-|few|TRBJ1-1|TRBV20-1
CSARAWAGRTDTEAFF
TGCAGTGCTAGAGCTTGGGCGGGTCGTACCGACACTGAAGCTTTCTTT
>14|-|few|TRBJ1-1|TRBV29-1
CSVEKTGARTEAFF
TGCAGCGTTGAAAAGACGGGGGCTCGGACTGAAGCTTTCTTT
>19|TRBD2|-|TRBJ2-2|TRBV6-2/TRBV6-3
CASSYSPRVAGAYTGELFF
TGTGCCAGCAGTTACTCGCCACGGGTAGCGGGAGCGTACACCGGGGAGCTGTTTTTT
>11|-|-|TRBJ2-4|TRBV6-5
CASSRGHLQYF
TGTGCCAGCAGCCGGGGACATCTTCAGTACTTC
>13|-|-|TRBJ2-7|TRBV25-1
CASSEWESYEQYF
TGTGCCAGCAGTGAATGGGAATCCTACGAGCAGTACTTC
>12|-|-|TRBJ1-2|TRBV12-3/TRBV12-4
CASGGTVYGYTF
TGTGCCAGCGGGGGGACCGTTTATGGCTACACCTTC
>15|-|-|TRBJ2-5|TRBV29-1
CSVAPLTTLTETQYF
TGCAGCGTTGCCCCTCTTACGACGCTAACGGAGACCCAGTACTTC
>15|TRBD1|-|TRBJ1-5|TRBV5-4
CASSQGTGEGQPQHF
TGTGCCAGCAGCCAAGGGACAGGGGAGGGGCAGCCCCAGCATTTT
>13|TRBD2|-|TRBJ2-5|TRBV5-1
CASFGLAGETQYF
TGCGCCAGCTTCGGACTAGCGGGAGAGACCCAGTACTTC
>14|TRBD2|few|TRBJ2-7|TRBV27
CASSVAGPSYEQYF
TGTGCCAGCAGTGTAGCGGGACCCTCCTACGAGCAGTACTTC
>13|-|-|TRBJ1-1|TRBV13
CASSPPEHTEAFF
TGTGCCAGCAGCCCACCAGAACACACTGAAGCTTTCTTT
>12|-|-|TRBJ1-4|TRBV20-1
CSVRFSGEKLFF
TGCAGTGTAAGGTTTTCGGGTGAAAAACTGTTTTTT
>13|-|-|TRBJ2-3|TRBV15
CATGVQGPDTQYF
TGTGCCACCGGGGTTCAGGGGCCAGATACGCAGTATTTT
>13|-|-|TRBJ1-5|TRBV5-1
CASSFSVNQPQHF
TGCGCCAGCAGCTTCTCGGTCAATCAGCCCCAGCATTTT
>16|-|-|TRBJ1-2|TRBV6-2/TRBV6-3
CASSSTSQRTNYGYTF
TGTGCCAGCAGTTCCACCTCCCAGCGAACTAACTATGGCTACACCTTC
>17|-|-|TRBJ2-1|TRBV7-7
CASSPRSGSLPYNEQFF
TGTGCTAGCAGTCCCCGAAGTGGGTCTCTACCCTACAATGAGCAGTTCTTC
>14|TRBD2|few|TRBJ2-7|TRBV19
CASSSGGPPYEQYF
TGTGCCAGTAGTTCGGGAGGGCCCCCCTACGAGCAGTACTTC
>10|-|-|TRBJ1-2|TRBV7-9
CGTDLYGYTF
TGTGGGACAGATCTTTATGGCTACACCTTC
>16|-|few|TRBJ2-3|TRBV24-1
CATSDPGRTSTDTQYF
TGTGCCACCAGTGACCCCGGTCGGACAAGCACAGATACGCAGTATTTT
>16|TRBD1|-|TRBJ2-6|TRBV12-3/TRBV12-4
CASRHPGGAGANVLTF
TGTGCCAGCAGGCACCCAGGGGGCGCTGGGGCCAACGTCCTGACTTTC
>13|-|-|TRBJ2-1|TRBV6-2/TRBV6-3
CASIGTGDNEQFF
TGTGCCAGCATAGGAACCGGCGACAATGAGCAGTTCTTC
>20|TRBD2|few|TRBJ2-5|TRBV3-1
CASSQDLSLAGASRQETQYF
TGTGCCAGCAGCCAAGATTTATCACTAGCGGGGGCATCAAGGCAAGAGACCCAGTACTTC
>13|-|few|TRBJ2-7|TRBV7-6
CASSSTPTYEQYF
TGTGCCAGCAGCTCAACCCCTACCTACGAGCAGTACTTC
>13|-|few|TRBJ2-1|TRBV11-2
CASSLELAYEQFF
TGTGCCAGCAGCTTAGAACTAGCTTATGAGCAGTTCTTC
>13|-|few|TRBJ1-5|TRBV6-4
CASSMASNQPQHF
TGTGCCAGCAGTATGGCCAGCAATCAGCCCCAGCATTTT
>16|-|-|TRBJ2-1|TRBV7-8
CASSLAGSGLYNEQFF
TGTGCCAGCAGCTTAGCGGGTAGCGGATTGTACAATGAGCAGTTCTTC
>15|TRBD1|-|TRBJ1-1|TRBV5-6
CASSPGQGRDTEAFF
TGTGCCAGCAGCCCGGGACAGGGGCGGGACACTGAAGCTTTCTTT
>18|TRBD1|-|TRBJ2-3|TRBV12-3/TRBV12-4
CASSLPPSRGSGTDTQYF
TGTGCCAGCAGTTTACCCCCCTCCAGGGGGAGTGGCACAGATACGCAGTATTTT
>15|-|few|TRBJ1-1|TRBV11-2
CASSLDRSQGSEAFF
TGTGCCAGCAGCTTAGATAGGAGTCAGGGCAGTGAAGCTTTCTTT
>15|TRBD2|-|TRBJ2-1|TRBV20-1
CSAPGLAEGYNEQFF
TGCAGTGCTCCTGGACTAGCGGAGGGTTACAATGAGCAGTTCTTC
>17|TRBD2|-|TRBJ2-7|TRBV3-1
CASSQGSSGRARYEQYF
TGTGCCAGCAGCCAAGGAAGTAGCGGGAGGGCCAGGTACGAGCAGTACTTC
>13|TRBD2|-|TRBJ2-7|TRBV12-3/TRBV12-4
CASSLLAVGEQYF
TGTGCCAGCAGTTTACTAGCGGTGGGCGAGCAGTACTTC
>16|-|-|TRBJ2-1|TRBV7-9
CASSLGSPSSYNEQFF
TGTGCCAGCAGCTTAGGAAGTCCTAGCTCCTACAATGAGCAGTTCTTC
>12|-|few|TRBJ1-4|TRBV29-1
CSVVGRSEKLFF
TGCAGCGTTGTAGGCAGAAGTGAAAAACTGTTTTTT
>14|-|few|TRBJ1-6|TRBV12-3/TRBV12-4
CASTLSRAGTPLHF
TGTGCCAGCACACTAAGTAGGGCCGGGACCCCCCTCCACTTT
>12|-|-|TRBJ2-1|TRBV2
CASRRDSNEQFF
TGTGCCAGCAGACGGGACTCCAATGAGCAGTTCTTC